The source of this T cell receptor (beta chain) is a study of T-cell reconstitution after alpha-beta-depleted transplantation in children. This clonotype was seen a few times. The CDR3 loop spans 16 amino acids. V was cut by 2 bases and J by 0 bases, with 13 bases left in between. Germline CDR1 is DFQATT and CDR2 is SNEGSKA (reference sequence). The TCRbeta library incorporated unique molecular identifiers. MiXCR, applied by TCRdb to the PCR reads, yields one record per CDR3 protein. The sample lists 90,000 to 100,000 distinct CDR3 sequences, less than 25% occurring once. The receptor's source is a boy aged 2 to 9 with acute lymphoblastic leukemia, due to receive a stem cell transplant. V gene TRBV20-1 combines with J gene TRBJ2-2; D tentatively fits TRBD1 or TRBD2 (5 bases each). The sample in question was PBMCs, obtained before TCRalphabeta/CD19-depleted stem cell transplant. The CDR3: CSARSGAKANTGELFF. The CDR3, as DNA: TGCAGTGCTAGATCCGGGGCGAAGGCGAACACCGGGGAGCTGTTTTTT.